This T cell receptor (beta chain) was recorded in a study of T cell changes during pregnancy in multiple sclerosis. Libraries were prepared by immunoSEQ multiplex PCR; TCRdb keeps only in-frame clonotypes and omits some of them. The data contain roughly 79,000 clones, roughly 93% of them singletons. Germline V lookup: CDR1 LGHNA, CDR2 YNFKEQ. The CDR3 length is 15 residues. V lost 8 bases to trimming and J lost 0 bases, with 14 bases between them. This chain joins TRBV4-2 and TRBJ2-1; D unclear. Sequencing was performed on peripheral blood, taken in the second trimester of pregnancy. This TCR was recovered from a female donor in good health, enrolled as a control in a pregnancy study. DNA of the CDR3: TGTGCCAGCTCCCTAAGTCCTAGCTCCTACAATGAGCAGTTCTTC. Amino acids: CASSLSPSSYNEQFF.